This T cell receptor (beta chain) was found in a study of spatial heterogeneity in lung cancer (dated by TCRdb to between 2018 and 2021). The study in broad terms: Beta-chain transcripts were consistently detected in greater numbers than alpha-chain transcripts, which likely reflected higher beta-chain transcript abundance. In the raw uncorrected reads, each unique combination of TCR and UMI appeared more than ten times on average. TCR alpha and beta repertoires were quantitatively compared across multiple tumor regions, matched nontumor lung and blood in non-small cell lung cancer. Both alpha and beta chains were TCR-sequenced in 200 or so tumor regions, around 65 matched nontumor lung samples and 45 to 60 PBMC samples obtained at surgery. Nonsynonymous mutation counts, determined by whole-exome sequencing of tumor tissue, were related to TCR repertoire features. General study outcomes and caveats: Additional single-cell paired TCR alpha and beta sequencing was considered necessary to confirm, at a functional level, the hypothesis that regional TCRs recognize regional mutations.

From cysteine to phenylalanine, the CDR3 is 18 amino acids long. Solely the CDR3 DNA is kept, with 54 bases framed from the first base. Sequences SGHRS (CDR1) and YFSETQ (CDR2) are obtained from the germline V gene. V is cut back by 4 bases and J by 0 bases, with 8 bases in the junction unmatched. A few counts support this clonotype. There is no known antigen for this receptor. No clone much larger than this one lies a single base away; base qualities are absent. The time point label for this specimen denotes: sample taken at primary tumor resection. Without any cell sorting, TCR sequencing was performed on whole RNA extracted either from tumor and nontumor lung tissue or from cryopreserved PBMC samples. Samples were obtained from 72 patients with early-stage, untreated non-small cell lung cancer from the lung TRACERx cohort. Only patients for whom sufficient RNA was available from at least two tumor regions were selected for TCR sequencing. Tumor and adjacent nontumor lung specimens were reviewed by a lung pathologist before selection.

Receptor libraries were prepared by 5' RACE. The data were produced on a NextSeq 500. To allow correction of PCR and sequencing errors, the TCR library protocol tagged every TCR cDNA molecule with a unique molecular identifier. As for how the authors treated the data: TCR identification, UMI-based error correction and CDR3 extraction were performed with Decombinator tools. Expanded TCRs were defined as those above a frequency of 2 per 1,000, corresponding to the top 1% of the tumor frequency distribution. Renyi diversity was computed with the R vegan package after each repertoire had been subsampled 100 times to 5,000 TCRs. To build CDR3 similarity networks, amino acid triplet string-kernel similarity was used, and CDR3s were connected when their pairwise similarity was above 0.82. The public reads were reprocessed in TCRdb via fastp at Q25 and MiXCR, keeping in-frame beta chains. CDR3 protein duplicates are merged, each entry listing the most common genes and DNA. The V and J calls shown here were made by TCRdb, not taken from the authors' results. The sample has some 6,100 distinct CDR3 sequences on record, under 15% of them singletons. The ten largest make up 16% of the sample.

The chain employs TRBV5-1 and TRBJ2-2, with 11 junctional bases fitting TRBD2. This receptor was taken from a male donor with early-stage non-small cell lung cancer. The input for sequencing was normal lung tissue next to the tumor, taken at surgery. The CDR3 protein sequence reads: CASSQPFSGGANTGELFF. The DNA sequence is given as TGCGCCAGCAGCCAACCCTTTAGCGGGGGGGCGAACACCGGGGAGCTGTTTTTT.